These 7 T cell receptor beta chains were all obtained from the same sample, sequenced in a study of blood T cell repertoires in COVID-19. Measured with immunoSEQ multiplex PCR; TCRdb has only the in-frame clones, and not every one. The sample holds 210,000 or so clones, less than 90% seen once. The sample taken for sequencing was peripheral blood. Source of these receptors: a woman aged 50 to 60 with acute or convalescent COVID-19.

The V and J genes are TRBV4-2 and TRBJ1-3; D perhaps matches TRBD1 (5 bases). Trimming took off 0 bases at V and 2 bases at J, with 11 bases between the two ends. Germline CDR1 reads LGHNA; CDR2 reads YNFKEQ. The CDR3 consists of 16 residues. CDR3 region: CASSQEGAGTGNTIYF. Here the CDR3 DNA reads TGTGCCAGCAGCCAAGAGGGCGCAGGGACTGGAAACACCATATATTTT.

This clone was detected a few times. V gene TRBV7-9 combines with J gene TRBJ2-1, with a tentative D call TRBD1 (6 bases). Trimming cost V 6 bases and J 6 bases, with 24 bases left between them. Germline CDR1 reads SEHNR; CDR2 reads FQNEAQ (reference sequence). The CDR3 extends over 17 amino acids. CDR3 loop: CASSSNKQGYLGNEQFF. The CDR3 DNA follows: TGTGCCAGCAGTTCAAATAAACAGGGCTATTTGGGCAATGAGCAGTTCTTC.

The chain is built from TRBV2 and TRBJ1-2; D might be TRBD1 (5 bases). CDR3 length equals 16 residues. Trimming stripped 8 bases from V and 4 bases from J, with 23 bases between. The germline gives CDR1 SNHLY, CDR2 FYNNEI. CDR3 region: CASRGAEGGAPYGYTF. CDR3 coding DNA: TGTGCCAGCCGCGGGGCAGAGGGTGGGGCTCCCTATGGCTACACCTTC.

The chain recombines TRBV30 with TRBJ2-3; possible D gene TRBD2, 6 bases. Germline CDR1 reads GTSNPN; CDR2 reads SVGIG (reference sequence). There are 13 residues in the CDR3. The V gene lost 4 bases and the J gene lost 1 base, with 9 bases spanning the gap. For the CDR3, the DNA is TGTGCCTGGAAACCGGGGGGCACAGATACGCAGTATTTT. The encoded protein is CAWKPGGTDTQYF.

The genes are TRBV27 and TRBJ1-2; D remains unclear. The CDR3 totals 17 residues. V was pared by 5 bases and J by 6 bases, with 25 bases between. In germline, CDR1 is MNHEY, CDR2 SMNVEV (reference sequence). Here the CDR3 reads CASSKRPKEVVIDGYTF. The CDR3 nucleotides read TGTGCCAGCAGTAAACGGCCAAAAGAGGTGGTTATAGATGGCTACACCTTC.

The chain employs TRBV7-2 and TRBJ2-3; 10 bases agree with TRBD2. With 3 bases clipped from V and 4 bases from J, the junction kept 10 bases outside the gene matches. The germline gives CDR1 SGHTA, CDR2 FQGNSA. The CDR3 extends over 17 amino acids. CDR3 in amino acids: CASSLELAGVGADTQYF. The CDR3 DNA reads as TGTGCCAGCAGCTTGGAGCTAGCGGGAGTCGGGGCAGATACGCAGTATTTT.

This chain connects TRBV10-3 to TRBJ1-4; D is uncertain. Germline assignment: CDR1 ENHRY and CDR2 SYGVKD. This CDR3 comprises 13 residues. V was trimmed by 10 bases and J by 0 bases, leaving 9 bases between them. The CDR3 nucleotides are TGTGCCACCCGCGATGCAACTAATGAAAAACTGTTTTTT. This sequence encodes CATRDATNEKLFF.